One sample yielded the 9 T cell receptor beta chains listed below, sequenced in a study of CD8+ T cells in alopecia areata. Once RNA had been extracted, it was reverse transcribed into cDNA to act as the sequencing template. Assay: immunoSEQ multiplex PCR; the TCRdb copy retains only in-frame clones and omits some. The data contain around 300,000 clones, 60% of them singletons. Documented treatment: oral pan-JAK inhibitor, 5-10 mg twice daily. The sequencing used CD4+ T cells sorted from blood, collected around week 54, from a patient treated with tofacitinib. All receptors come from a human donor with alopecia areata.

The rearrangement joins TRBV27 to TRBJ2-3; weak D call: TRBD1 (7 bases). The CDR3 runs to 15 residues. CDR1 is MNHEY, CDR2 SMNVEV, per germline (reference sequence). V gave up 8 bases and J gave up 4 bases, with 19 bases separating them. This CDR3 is CASRAGGGSADTQYF. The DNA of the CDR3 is TGTGCCAGCCGTGCTGGAGGGGGCAGCGCAGATACGCAGTATTTT.

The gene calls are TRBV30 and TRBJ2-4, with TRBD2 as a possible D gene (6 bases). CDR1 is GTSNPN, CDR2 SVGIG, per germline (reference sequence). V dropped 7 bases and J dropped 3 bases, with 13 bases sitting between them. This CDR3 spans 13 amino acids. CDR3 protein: CASELASKNIQYF. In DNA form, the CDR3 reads TGTGCCTCCGAACTAGCAAGCAAAAACATTCAGTACTTC.

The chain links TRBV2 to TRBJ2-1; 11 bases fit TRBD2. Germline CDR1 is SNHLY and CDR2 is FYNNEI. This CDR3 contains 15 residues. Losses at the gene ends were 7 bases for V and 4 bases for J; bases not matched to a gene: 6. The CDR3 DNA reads TGTGCCAGCACCATTAGACTAGCGGGGTACAATGAGCAGTTCTTC. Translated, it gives CASTIRLAGYNEQFF.

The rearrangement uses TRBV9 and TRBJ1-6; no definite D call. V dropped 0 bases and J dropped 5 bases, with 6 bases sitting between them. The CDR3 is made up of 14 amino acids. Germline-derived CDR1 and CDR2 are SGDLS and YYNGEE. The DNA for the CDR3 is TGTGCCAGCAGCGTAGCTCAGGATAATTCACCCCTCCACTTT. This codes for CASSVAQDNSPLHF.

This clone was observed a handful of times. CDR3 DNA: TGCGCCAGCAGCTTAAACAGGGAACAGTTCTTC. Translated, it gives CASSLNREQFF. The chain joins TRBV5-1 to TRBJ2-1; tentatively, D is TRBD1 (6 bases). The CDR3 loop spans 11 amino acids. V lost 2 bases and J 13 bases, leaving 10 bases between the germline ends. Germline CDR1 and CDR2: SGHRS and YFSETQ.

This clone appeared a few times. In nucleotides, the CDR3 is TGCGCCAGCAGCCAAGAGAGTCGCGGGGCCACAGATACGCAGTATTTT. It specifies CASSQESRGATDTQYF. V usage is TRBV4-1 and J usage is TRBJ2-3; perhaps TRBD2 as D (6 bases). This CDR3 contains 16 residues. V lost 0 bases, J lost 2 bases, and 12 bases lay in between. Germline CDR1 is MGHRA and CDR2 is YSYEKL.

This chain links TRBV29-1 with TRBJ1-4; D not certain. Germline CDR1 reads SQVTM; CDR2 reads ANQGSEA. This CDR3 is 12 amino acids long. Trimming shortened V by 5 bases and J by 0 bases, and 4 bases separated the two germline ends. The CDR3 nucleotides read TGCAGCGTTTTAGCAACTAATGAAAAACTGTTTTTT. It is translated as CSVLATNEKLFF. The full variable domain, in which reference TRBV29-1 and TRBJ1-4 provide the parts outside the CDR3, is SAVISQKPSRDICQRGTSLTIQCQVDSQVTMMFWYRQQPGQSLTLIATANQGSEATYESGFVIDKFPISRPNLTFSTLTVSNMSPEDSSIYLCSVLATNEKLFFGSGTQLSVL.

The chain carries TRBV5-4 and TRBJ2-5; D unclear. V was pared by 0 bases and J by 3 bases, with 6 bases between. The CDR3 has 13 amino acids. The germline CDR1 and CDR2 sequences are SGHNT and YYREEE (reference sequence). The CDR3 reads CASSLAQKETQYF. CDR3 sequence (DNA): TGTGCCAGCAGCTTGGCACAGAAAGAGACCCAGTACTTC.

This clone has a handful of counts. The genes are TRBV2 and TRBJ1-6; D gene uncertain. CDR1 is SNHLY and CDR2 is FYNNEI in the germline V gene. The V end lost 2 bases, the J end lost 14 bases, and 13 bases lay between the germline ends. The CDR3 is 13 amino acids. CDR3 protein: CASSENRPQSLHF. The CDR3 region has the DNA TGTGCCAGCAGTGAAAACAGACCTCAATCCCTCCACTTT.